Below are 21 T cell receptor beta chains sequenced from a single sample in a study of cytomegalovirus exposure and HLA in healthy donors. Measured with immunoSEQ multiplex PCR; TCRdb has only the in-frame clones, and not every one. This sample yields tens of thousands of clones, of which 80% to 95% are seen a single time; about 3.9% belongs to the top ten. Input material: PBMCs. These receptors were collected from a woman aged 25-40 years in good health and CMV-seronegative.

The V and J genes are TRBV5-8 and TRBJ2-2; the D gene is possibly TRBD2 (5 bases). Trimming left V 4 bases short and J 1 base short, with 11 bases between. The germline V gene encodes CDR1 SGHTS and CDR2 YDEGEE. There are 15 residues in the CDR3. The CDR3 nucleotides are TGTGCCAGCAGCGCCCGGGGTGGGAACACCGGGGAGCTGTTTTTT. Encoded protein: CASSARGGNTGELFF.

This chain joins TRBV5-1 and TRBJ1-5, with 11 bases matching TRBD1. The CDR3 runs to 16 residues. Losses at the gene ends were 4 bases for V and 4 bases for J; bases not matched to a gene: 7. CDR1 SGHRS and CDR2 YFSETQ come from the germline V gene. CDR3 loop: CASSPGTGGANQPQHF. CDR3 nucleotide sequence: TGCGCCAGCAGCCCCGGGACAGGGGGGGCTAATCAGCCCCAGCATTTT.

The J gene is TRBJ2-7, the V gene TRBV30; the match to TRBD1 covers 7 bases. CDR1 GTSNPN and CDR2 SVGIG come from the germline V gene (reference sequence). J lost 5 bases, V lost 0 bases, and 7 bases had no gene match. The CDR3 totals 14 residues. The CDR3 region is CAWSVRDRVDEQYF. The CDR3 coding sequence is TGTGCCTGGAGTGTACGAGACAGGGTAGACGAGCAGTACTTC.

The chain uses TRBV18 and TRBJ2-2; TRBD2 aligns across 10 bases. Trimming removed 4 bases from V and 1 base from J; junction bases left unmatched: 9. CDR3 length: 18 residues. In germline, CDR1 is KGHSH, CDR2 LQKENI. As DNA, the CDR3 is TGTGCCAGCTCACTAGGCCTAGCGGGGGCCATGAACACCGGGGAGCTGTTTTTT. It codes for CASSLGLAGAMNTGELFF.

The CDR3 nucleotides are TGTGCCAGCAGCCTAATGGTTGGGCAGGGGGCTTTTGGCTACACCTTC. It yields the protein CASSLMVGQGAFGYTF. The chain recombines TRBV7-9 with TRBJ1-2, with 8 bases matching TRBD1. Germline CDR1 SEHNR, CDR2 FQNEAQ (reference sequence). The length of the CDR3 is 16 residues. V was pared by 5 bases and J by 7 bases, with 15 bases of the junction left unmatched.

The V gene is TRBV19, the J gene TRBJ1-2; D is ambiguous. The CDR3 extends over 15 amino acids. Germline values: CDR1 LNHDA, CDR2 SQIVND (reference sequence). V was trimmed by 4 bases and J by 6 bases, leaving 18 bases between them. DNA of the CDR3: TGTGCCAGTAGTAGCAGACTGACCCCGCCGGATGGCTACACCTTC. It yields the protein CASSSRLTPPDGYTF.

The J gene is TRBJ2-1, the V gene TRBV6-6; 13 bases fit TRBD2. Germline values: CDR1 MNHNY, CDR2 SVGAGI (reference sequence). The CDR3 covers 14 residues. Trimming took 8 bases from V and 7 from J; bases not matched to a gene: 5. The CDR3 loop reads CASVRTSGSNEQFF. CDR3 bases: TGTGCCAGCGTCAGGACTAGCGGGAGTAATGAGCAGTTCTTC.

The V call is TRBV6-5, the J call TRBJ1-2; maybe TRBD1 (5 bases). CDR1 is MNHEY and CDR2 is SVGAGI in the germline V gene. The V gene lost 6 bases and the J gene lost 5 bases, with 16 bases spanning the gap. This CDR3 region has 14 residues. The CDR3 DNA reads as TGTGCCAGCAGCCCCGGACATCGGTCTTATGGCTACACCTTC. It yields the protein CASSPGHRSYGYTF.

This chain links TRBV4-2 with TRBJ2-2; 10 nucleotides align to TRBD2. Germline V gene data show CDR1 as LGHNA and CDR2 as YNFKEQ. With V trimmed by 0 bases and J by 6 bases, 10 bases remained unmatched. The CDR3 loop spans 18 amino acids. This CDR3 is CASSQDEASGSISGELFF. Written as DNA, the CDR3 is TGTGCCAGCAGCCAAGATGAGGCTAGCGGGAGTATATCCGGGGAGCTGTTTTTT.

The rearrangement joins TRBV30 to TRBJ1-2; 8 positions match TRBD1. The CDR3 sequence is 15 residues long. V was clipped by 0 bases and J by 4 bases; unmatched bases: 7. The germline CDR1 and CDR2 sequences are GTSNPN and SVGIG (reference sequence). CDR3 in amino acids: CAWSVLRGRAYGYTF. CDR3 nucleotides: TGTGCCTGGAGTGTACTCAGGGGGCGAGCCTATGGCTACACCTTC.

The DNA of the CDR3 is TGTGCCAGCAGCGTAGCCCTACGTATGGCCGGGGAGCTGTTTTTT. Amino acid sequence: CASSVALRMAGELFF. The chain links TRBV9 to TRBJ2-2; D not certain. Germline values: CDR1 SGDLS, CDR2 YYNGEE. V lost 0 bases and J lost 6, with 12 bases in between. The CDR3 totals 15 residues.

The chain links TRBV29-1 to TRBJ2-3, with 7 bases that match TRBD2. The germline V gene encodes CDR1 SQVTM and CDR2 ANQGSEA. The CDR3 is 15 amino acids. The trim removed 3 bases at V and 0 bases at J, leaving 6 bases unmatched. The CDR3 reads CSVETSKASTDTQYF. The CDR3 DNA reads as TGCAGCGTTGAGACTAGCAAAGCTAGCACAGATACGCAGTATTTT.

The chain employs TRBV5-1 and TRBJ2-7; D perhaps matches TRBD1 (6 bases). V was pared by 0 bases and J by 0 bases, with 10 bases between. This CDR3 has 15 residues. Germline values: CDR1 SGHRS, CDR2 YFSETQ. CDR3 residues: CASSLAGTNSYEQYF. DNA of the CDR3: TGCGCCAGCAGCTTGGCCGGGACAAACTCCTACGAGCAGTACTTC. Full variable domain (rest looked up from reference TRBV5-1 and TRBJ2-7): KAGVTQTPRYLIKTRGQQVTLSCSPISGHRSVSWYQQTPGQGLQFLFEYFSETQRNKGNFPGRFSGRQFSNSRSEMNVSTLELGDSALYLCASSLAGTNSYEQYFGPGTRLTVT.

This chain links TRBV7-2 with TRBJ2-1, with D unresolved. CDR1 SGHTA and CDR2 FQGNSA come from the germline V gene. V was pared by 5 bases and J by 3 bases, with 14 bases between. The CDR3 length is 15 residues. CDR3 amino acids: CASSPTAGNYNEQFF. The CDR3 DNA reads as TGTGCCAGCAGCCCCACCGCAGGCAACTACAATGAGCAGTTCTTC.

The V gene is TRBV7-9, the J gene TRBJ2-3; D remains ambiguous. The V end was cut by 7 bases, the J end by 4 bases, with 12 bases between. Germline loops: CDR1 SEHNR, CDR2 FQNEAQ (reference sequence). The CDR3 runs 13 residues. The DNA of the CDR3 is TGTGCCAGCACCGAGACTCCTCCAGATACGCAGTATTTT. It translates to CASTETPPDTQYF.

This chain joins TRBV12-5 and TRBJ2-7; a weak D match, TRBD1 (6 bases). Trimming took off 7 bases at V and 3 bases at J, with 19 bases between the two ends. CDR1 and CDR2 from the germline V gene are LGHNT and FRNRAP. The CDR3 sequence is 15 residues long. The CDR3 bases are TGTGCTAGTGAATCAGGGGTAGGGGGAAACTACGAGCAGTACTTC. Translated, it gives CASESGVGGNYEQYF.

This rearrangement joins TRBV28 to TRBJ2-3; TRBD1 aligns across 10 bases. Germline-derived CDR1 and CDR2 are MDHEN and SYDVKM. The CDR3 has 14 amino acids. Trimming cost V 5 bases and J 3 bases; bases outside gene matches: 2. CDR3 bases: TGTGCCAGCAGTGGGACAGGGGCAACAGATACGCAGTATTTT. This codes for CASSGTGATDTQYF.

CDR3 region: CASGETQRSGNTIYF. For the CDR3, the DNA is TGTGCCAGCGGAGAAACGCAACGCTCTGGAAACACCATATATTTT. V usage is TRBV6-6 and J usage is TRBJ1-3; D remains ambiguous. Germline V gene data show CDR1 as MNHNY and CDR2 as SVGAGI (reference sequence). V was clipped by 8 bases and J by 0 bases, with 14 bases between them. CDR3 size: 15 residues.

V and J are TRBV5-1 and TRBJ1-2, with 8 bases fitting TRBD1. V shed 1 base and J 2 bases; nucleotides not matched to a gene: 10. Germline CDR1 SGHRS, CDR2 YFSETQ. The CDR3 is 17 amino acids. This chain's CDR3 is CASSLTTGAMTNYGYTF. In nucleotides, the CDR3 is TGCGCCAGCAGCTTGACGACAGGGGCGATGACAAACTATGGCTACACCTTC.

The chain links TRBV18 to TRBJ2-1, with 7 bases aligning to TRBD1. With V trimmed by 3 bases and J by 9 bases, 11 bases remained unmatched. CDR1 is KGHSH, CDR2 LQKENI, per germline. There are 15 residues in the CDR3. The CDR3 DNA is TGTGCCAGCTCACCCATGGAAGGAAGGGGGCTTGAGCAGTTCTTC. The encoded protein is CASSPMEGRGLEQFF.

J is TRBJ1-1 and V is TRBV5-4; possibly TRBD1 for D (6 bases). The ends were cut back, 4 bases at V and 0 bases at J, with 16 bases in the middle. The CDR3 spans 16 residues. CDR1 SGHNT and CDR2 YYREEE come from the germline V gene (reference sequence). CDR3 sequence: CASSPGQNRVNTEAFF. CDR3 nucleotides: TGTGCCAGCAGCCCTGGACAGAACCGGGTGAACACTGAAGCTTTCTTT.